The clone carrying this T cell receptor beta chain was picked up one time. The antigen is undetermined. The sample comes from a study of shared clonotypes between healthy human individuals. Study-wide results and caveats: It was anticipated that sequencing depth would influence how many clonotypes donors shared.

This table comes from immunoSEQ multiplex PCR, and its TCRdb copy is limited to in-frame clones, with some not included. The sample has some 800,000 clones, over 90% seen once. It was CD45RO-negative cells, positively selected for CCR7, that made up naive CD8 cells, with terminally differentiated effector memory CD45RA+ cells excluded. Donation came from healthy HIV-negative adults that had no recent acute infections or vaccinations. The specimen sequenced was naive CD8+ T cells sorted from blood. This clonotype was sampled from a man aged 25-45 years in good health.

The CDR3: CASSQAWTGGYEQFF. For the CDR3, the DNA is TGCGCCAGCAGCCAGGCATGGACAGGGGGCTATGAGCAGTTCTTC. V gene TRBV4-3 combines with J gene TRBJ2-1; 11 bases map to TRBD1. Germline loops: CDR1 LGHNA, CDR2 YSLEER. V shed 3 bases and J 8 bases; nucleotides not matched to a gene: 6. CDR3 length: 15 residues.